The 10 T cell receptor beta chains below come from one sample, sequenced in a study of blood T cell repertoires in COVID-19. The data were produced by immunoSEQ multiplex PCR, yet TCRdb's version contains in-frame clones alone and is incomplete. The table lists a few hundred thousand clones, about 90% of them singletons, with about 1.8% in the top ten. Material for sequencing was PBMCs or T cells enriched from blood (not recorded which). The receptor set was obtained from a woman aged 25-40 years who had recovered from COVID-19.

The chain is built from TRBV5-6 and TRBJ1-1; D remains ambiguous. CDR3 length equals 11 residues. CDR1 and CDR2 (germline): SGHDT, YYEEEE. V dropped 1 base and J dropped 11 bases, with 9 bases sitting between them. The CDR3 region has the DNA TGTGCCAGCAGCTTGTACGGGGTGGCTTTCTTT. Translated: CASSLYGVAFF.

V usage is TRBV3-1 (or the pseudogene TRBV3-2) and J usage is TRBJ2-7; tentative D call: TRBD1 (5 bases). V lost 1 base and J lost 2, with 9 bases in between. This CDR3 contains 14 residues. CDR1 is LGHDT, CDR2 YNNKEL, per germline (reference sequence). The CDR3 reads CASSQGGFTYEQYF. For the CDR3, the DNA is TGTGCCAGCAGCCAAGGGGGCTTCACCTACGAGCAGTACTTC.

V usage is TRBV5-1 and J usage is TRBJ1-2, with TRBD1 matching 7 bases. The V and J ends lost 0 bases and 2 bases, in that order; junction bases with no gene match: 10. The CDR3 runs to 17 residues. Germline V gene sequence: CDR1 SGHRS, CDR2 YFSETQ. The CDR3 DNA reads TGCGCCAGCAGCTTGGAGCAGGGGGATAGTATAAACTATGGCTACACCTTC. This codes for CASSLEQGDSINYGYTF.

The V and J genes are TRBV7-9 and TRBJ2-1; 7 bases are shared with TRBD2. The CDR3 consists of 17 residues. V lost 2 bases to trimming and J lost 2 bases; unmatched junction nucleotides: 9. Germline lookup yields CDR1 SEHNR and CDR2 FQNEAQ (reference sequence). This CDR3 reads CASSLSGVKITYNEQFF. CDR3 bases: TGTGCCAGCAGCTTAAGCGGGGTCAAAATCACCTACAATGAGCAGTTCTTC.

The chain uses TRBV24-1 and TRBJ2-5, with D perhaps matching TRBD2 (7 bases). Germline CDR1 and CDR2: KGHDR and SFDVKD. The CDR3 contains 14 residues. Between the trimmed V and J ends, which lost 5 bases and 1 base, there was a span of 10 bases. The CDR3 is CATSGGGPQETQYF. Here the CDR3 DNA reads TGTGCCACCAGTGGGGGGGGGCCCCAAGAGACCCAGTACTTC.

V and J are TRBV6-4 and TRBJ1-5; a weak D match, TRBD1 (5 bases). This CDR3 spans 16 amino acids. CDR1 is MRHNA, CDR2 SNTAGT, per germline. Deletions cut 7 bases from V and 0 bases from J, with 16 bases between. In nucleotides, the CDR3 is TGTGCCAGCACCGAACGGGGGGAGAATAGCAATCAGCCCCAGCATTTT. Its protein is CASTERGENSNQPQHF.

The chain couples TRBV9 to TRBJ2-3; 10 bases agree with TRBD2. The germline CDR1 and CDR2 sequences are SGDLS and YYNGEE. V shed 0 bases, J shed 3 bases, and the junction held 4 bases outside the gene matches. This CDR3 spans 16 amino acids. This CDR3 is CASSVESSGRTDTQYF. The CDR3 DNA is TGTGCCAGCAGCGTAGAATCTAGCGGGAGAACAGATACGCAGTATTTT. Combining the CDR3 with reference TRBV9 and TRBJ2-3 gives the whole variable domain DSGVTQTPKHLITATGQRVTLRCSPRSGDLSVYWYQQSLDQGLQFLIQYYNGEERAKGNILERFSAQQFPDLHSELNLSSLELGDSALYFCASSVESSGRTDTQYFGPGTRLTVL.

On this clone: The sample carries other DNA sequences with the same CDR3. The DNA for the CDR3 is TGTGCCAGCAGTGCTGGACTAGCGGGGTCCTACGAGCAGTACTTC. Amino acid sequence: CASSAGLAGSYEQYF. The chain recombines TRBV9 with TRBJ2-7, with 12 bases fitting TRBD2. Per the germline V gene, CDR1 is SGDLS and CDR2 is YYNGEE. The CDR3 is 15 residues long. The V segment lost 5 bases and the J segment 1 base; nucleotides outside the gene matches: 4.

V and J are TRBV14 and TRBJ1-4; D gene ambiguous. CDR1 is SGHDN and CDR2 is FVKESK in the germline V gene. The CDR3 is made up of 13 amino acids. The ends were cut back, 9 bases at V and 7 bases at J, with 15 bases in the middle. The CDR3: CASTAWGGEKLFF. DNA of the CDR3: TGTGCCAGTACAGCGTGGGGAGGTGAAAAACTGTTTTTT.

This clone was detected only a few times. The rearrangement joins TRBV19 to TRBJ1-2; 10 bases line up with TRBD1. The CDR3 has 17 residues. Germline loops: CDR1 LNHDA, CDR2 SQIVND (reference sequence). V gave up 3 bases and J gave up 3 bases; unmatched junction bases: 10. The CDR3 reads CASSILGQGSLDYGYTF. In nucleotides, the CDR3 is TGTGCCAGTAGTATCCTGGGACAGGGGTCCCTCGACTATGGCTACACCTTC.